Each of the 32 T cell receptor beta chains below was sequenced from the same sample in a study of CD8 T cell repertoires and HIV-1 epitope variants. Using immunoSEQ multiplex PCR, the repertoire was profiled, and TCRdb retains in-frame clones only, with some absent. The sample shows 1,500 to 2,000 clones, about 70% of them seen only once. No antigen is known for these receptors. The specimen sequenced was cultured CD8+ T cells derived from PBMCs. These receptors were taken from a male donor with HIV.

This rearrangement joins TRBV28 to TRBJ2-7; D might be TRBD2 (5 bases). This CDR3 is built from 12 residues. The germline V and J ends were trimmed by 3 bases and 6 bases, with 9 bases remaining between them. CDR1 is MDHEN, CDR2 SYDVKM, per germline. CDR3 bases: TGTGCCAGCAGTTTGGGAGTTAGCGAGCAGTACTTC. Residues: CASSLGVSEQYF.

The chain links TRBV7-2 to TRBJ1-2, with D tentatively TRBD1 (5 bases). The CDR3 extends over 14 amino acids. The V end was cut by 5 bases, the J end by 6 bases, with 16 bases between. Germline CDR1 SGHTA, CDR2 FQGNSA. The chain's CDR3 is CASSPLGSGHGYTF. The CDR3 DNA follows: TGTGCCAGCAGCCCTCTAGGGTCGGGGCATGGCTACACCTTC.

The table lists this clone with a count of one. The V gene is TRBV14, the J gene TRBJ2-5; the D gene is possibly TRBD2 (6 bases). The V gene lost 5 bases and the J gene lost 4 bases, with 17 bases spanning the gap. The CDR3 totals 15 residues. Germline V CDR1 and CDR2: SGHDN, FVKESK. CDR3 coding DNA: TGTGCCAGCAGCTCTCGCCGGGGGAAGAGAGAGACCCAGTACTTC. The encoded protein is CASSSRRGKRETQYF.

The chain uses TRBV5-6 and TRBJ2-3, with unresolved D. The germline V and J ends were trimmed by 0 bases and 3 bases, with 8 bases remaining between them. The length of the CDR3 is 14 residues. CDR1 is SGHDT, CDR2 YYEEEE, per germline. In nucleotides, the CDR3 is TGTGCCAGCAGCTTGGAAGAGCGAACAGATACGCAGTATTTT. Residues: CASSLEERTDTQYF.

J is TRBJ2-2 and V is TRBV19; TRBD1 might be the D (5 bases). Germline assignment: CDR1 LNHDA and CDR2 SQIVND (reference sequence). Trimming pared 8 bases from V and 6 bases from J, leaving 10 bases between. The CDR3 runs 12 residues. The CDR3 spells CASGWGPGELFF. The CDR3 DNA is TGTGCCAGTGGGTGGGGCCCCGGGGAGCTGTTTTTT.

This clone was detected only once. The chain has TRBV5-1 and TRBJ2-7; D is uncertain. The germline CDR1 and CDR2 sequences are SGHRS and YFSETQ. The CDR3 loop spans 11 amino acids. Trimming left V 6 bases short and J 4 bases short, with 8 bases between. The DNA of the CDR3 is TGCGCCAGCACCGGCGGTTACGAGCAGTACTTC. Translated: CASTGGYEQYF.

The V gene is TRBV6-1, the J gene TRBJ2-3, with TRBD1 as a possible D gene (5 bases). This CDR3 has 16 amino acids. In germline, CDR1 is MNHNS, CDR2 SASEGT. Trimming cost V 2 bases and J 4 bases, with 16 bases left between them. The DNA for the CDR3 is TGTGCCAGCAGTGAAATCCCGGGCAGGGTAGCAGATACGCAGTATTTT. It translates to CASSEIPGRVADTQYF.

The rearrangement uses TRBV19 and TRBJ2-4; 14 bases fit TRBD2. The trim removed 6 bases at V and 9 bases at J, leaving 7 bases unmatched. The CDR3 is made up of 15 amino acids. In germline, CDR1 is LNHDA, CDR2 SQIVND (reference sequence). CDR3 region: CASRVTSGGDVIQYF. CDR3 DNA sequence: TGTGCCAGTAGAGTGACTAGCGGGGGGGATGTCATTCAGTACTTC.

V usage is TRBV25-1 and J usage is TRBJ2-5; the D is unclear. Germline assignment: CDR1 MGHDK and CDR2 SYGVNS. The CDR3 length is 14 residues. Trimming pared 3 bases from V and 5 bases from J, leaving 13 bases between. The CDR3 here is CASSETVKGETQYF. The DNA for the CDR3 is TGTGCCAGCAGTGAGACCGTGAAGGGCGAGACCCAGTACTTC.

The rearrangement joins TRBV7-9 to TRBJ2-3; the D gene is possibly TRBD1 (6 bases). The CDR3 is 15 residues long. The germline V and J ends were trimmed by 4 bases and 4 bases, with 15 bases remaining between them. In germline, CDR1 is SEHNR, CDR2 FQNEAQ (reference sequence). The CDR3: CASSSLTGSADTQYF. In nucleotides, the CDR3 is TGTGCCAGCAGCTCCCTGACAGGCTCTGCAGATACGCAGTATTTT.

This chain links TRBV27 with TRBJ2-1; possibly TRBD2 for D (5 bases). This CDR3 has 15 amino acids. V was pared by 2 bases and J by 2 bases, with 10 bases between. From germline, CDR1 is MNHEY and CDR2 SMNVEV (reference sequence). The CDR3 sequence: CASSLGGLAYNEQFF. The CDR3 DNA reads TGTGCCAGCAGTTTAGGAGGATTAGCCTACAATGAGCAGTTCTTC.

This clone was detected only a few times. The chain couples TRBV6-4 to TRBJ1-2; TRBD1 matches at 12 bases. Unmatched junction bases numbered 13, after V lost 4 bases and J lost 4 bases. The CDR3 totals 18 residues. CDR1 is MRHNA and CDR2 is SNTAGT in the germline V gene. CDR3 residues: CASSVPPRDRGLVYGYTF. The CDR3 nucleotides are TGTGCCAGCAGTGTCCCCCCCAGGGACAGGGGGCTTGTCTATGGCTACACCTTC.

This clone was counted a few times. The chain carries TRBV27 and TRBJ2-1; no clear D. This CDR3 spans 15 amino acids. V was cut by 5 bases and J by 2 bases, with 13 bases left in between. The germline gives CDR1 MNHEY, CDR2 SMNVEV (reference sequence). The CDR3 nucleotides read TGTGCCAGCAGTAAGGACCACCCAACCTACAATGAGCAGTTCTTC. It codes for CASSKDHPTYNEQFF.

This clone came up once. The V and J genes are TRBV9 and TRBJ2-3; D is undetermined. Trimming shortened V by 0 bases and J by 10 bases, and 15 bases separated the two germline ends. Germline V gene lookup returns CDR1 SGDLS and CDR2 YYNGEE. The CDR3 contains 14 residues. The CDR3 DNA reads TGTGCCAGCAGCGTAGTCCCCTCCCGGATGGCGCAGTATTTT. This encodes CASSVVPSRMAQYF.

The chain joins TRBV18 to TRBJ2-3; TRBD1 is a possible D gene (6 bases). V lost 1 base to trimming and J lost 1 base, with 18 bases between them. Germline CDR1 reads KGHSH; CDR2 reads LQKENI. CDR3 length: 18 residues. DNA of the CDR3: TGTGCCAGCTCACCACTTCCCGGGTTCAGGGGCCGCACAGATACGCAGTATTTT. Amino acid sequence: CASSPLPGFRGRTDTQYF. Full variable domain (missing parts from reference TRBV18 and TRBJ2-3): NAGVMQNPRHLVRRRGQEARLRCSPMKGHSHVYWYRQLPEEGLKFMVYLQKENIIDESGMPKERFSAEFPKEGPSILRIQQVVRGDSAAYFCASSPLPGFRGRTDTQYFGPGTRLTVL.

This clone was detected a few times. The J gene is TRBJ2-4, the V gene TRBV19, with 12 bases that match TRBD1. V was pared by 4 bases and J by 9 bases, with 13 bases of the junction left unmatched. CDR3 length: 17 amino acids. Germline loops: CDR1 LNHDA, CDR2 SQIVND (reference sequence). CDR3 protein: CASSSPSGQGAYGIQYF. The CDR3, as DNA: TGTGCCAGTAGTAGTCCATCGGGACAGGGGGCTTATGGCATTCAGTACTTC.

This chain links TRBV5-6 with TRBJ1-2, with a tentative D call TRBD1 (5 bases). Germline V CDR1 and CDR2: SGHDT, YYEEEE. CDR3 length equals 14 residues. V was cut by 3 bases and J by 6 bases, with 15 bases left in between. CDR3 nucleotide sequence: TGTGCCAGCAGCTCCCCGCAGGGTTGGGATGGCTACACCTTC. It translates to CASSSPQGWDGYTF.

The chain combines TRBV27 with TRBJ1-1; D is unresolved. V was cut by 0 bases and J by 4 bases, with 9 bases left in between. Germline values: CDR1 MNHEY, CDR2 SMNVEV (reference sequence). CDR3 length equals 14 residues. Here the CDR3 reads CASSLSGVATEAFF. In nucleotides, the CDR3 is TGTGCCAGCAGTTTATCCGGTGTCGCCACTGAAGCTTTCTTT.

The genes are TRBV28 and TRBJ2-7, with 7 bases that match TRBD1. The V gene end was trimmed by 5 bases and the J gene end by 3 bases; junction bases not matched to a gene: 10. CDR1 MDHEN and CDR2 SYDVKM come from the germline V gene. The CDR3 has 15 residues. The CDR3 DNA reads as TGTGCCAGCAGTCAAACCGGGACAGACCTCTACGAGCAGTACTTC. Translation: CASSQTGTDLYEQYF. Variable domain in full (rest from reference TRBV28 and TRBJ2-7): DVKVTQSSRYLVKRTGEKVFLECVQDMDHENMFWYRQDPGLGLRLIYFSYDVKMKEKGDIPEGYSVSREKKERFSLILESASTNQTSMYLCASSQTGTDLYEQYFGPGTRLTVT.

The V call is TRBV5-6, the J call TRBJ2-1; D ambiguous. Germline CDR1 is SGHDT and CDR2 is YYEEEE. The ends were cut back, 0 bases at V and 2 bases at J, with 12 bases in the middle. The CDR3 has 16 amino acids. CDR3 amino acids: CASSLGAALAYNEQFF. The CDR3 nucleotides are TGTGCCAGCAGCTTGGGCGCCGCCCTCGCCTACAATGAGCAGTTCTTC.

This sequence joins TRBV4-2 and TRBJ2-1, with 8 nucleotides matching TRBD2. The germline gives CDR1 LGHNA, CDR2 YNFKEQ. CDR3 size: 20 residues. V shed 0 bases, J shed 0 bases, and the junction held 13 bases outside the gene matches. The CDR3 DNA follows: TGTGCCAGCAGCCAAGAAGGGCGACTAGCGCCAGCGATCTCCTACAATGAGCAGTTCTTC. Amino acids: CASSQEGRLAPAISYNEQFF.

The chain has TRBV27 and TRBJ1-6; 7 nucleotides match TRBD1. Germline CDR1 is MNHEY and CDR2 is SMNVEV (reference sequence). V was clipped by 4 bases and J by 14 bases; unmatched bases: 2. CDR3 size: 11 residues. For the CDR3, the DNA is TGTGCCAGCAGTTCCGGGACAGCCCTCCACTTT. Translation: CASSSGTALHF.

The chain employs TRBV10-3 and TRBJ1-5; D call uncertain. This CDR3 region has 14 residues. Trimming left V 3 bases short and J 1 base short, with 7 bases between. Germline values: CDR1 ENHRY, CDR2 SYGVKD. CDR3 sequence (DNA): TGTGCCATCAGTGAATCGGACAGCAATCAGCCCCAGCATTTT. Amino acids: CAISESDSNQPQHF.

The V call is TRBV25-1, the J call TRBJ2-1, with 7 bases aligning to TRBD2. Germline V gene lookup returns CDR1 MGHDK and CDR2 SYGVNS. The CDR3 length is 15 residues. J gave up 5 bases and V 8 bases, and 12 bases lay outside the gene matches. The CDR3, as DNA: TGTGCCAGCGGAGGTTGGCTAGCGGCCGACAATGAGCAGTTCTTC. Translated, it gives CASGGWLAADNEQFF.

The table lists this clone with a few counts. V and J are TRBV7-9 and TRBJ2-3, with 7 bases lining up with TRBD1. The CDR3 is 16 amino acids. The germline V gene has CDR1 SEHNR and CDR2 FQNEAQ (reference sequence). Germline trimming cut 4 bases from V and 4 bases from J; bases unmatched to any gene: 11. The CDR3 here is CASSSLTGEHPDTQYF. CDR3 sequence (DNA): TGTGCCAGCAGCTCGCTAACAGGGGAACATCCAGATACGCAGTATTTT.

The chain links TRBV29-1 to TRBJ2-1; 10 bases match TRBD2. Looked up from germline, CDR1 is SQVTM and CDR2 is ANQGSEA. CDR3 size: 19 residues. The V and J ends lost 4 bases and 2 bases, in that order; junction bases with no gene match: 17. The CDR3: CSVGGGMSSGSRPYNEQFF. The CDR3 coding sequence is TGCAGCGTTGGGGGTGGGATGTCTAGCGGGAGTAGACCCTACAATGAGCAGTTCTTC.

The CDR3 here is CASSEFQGQDTGELFF. The DNA for the CDR3 is TGTGCCAGCAGTGAGTTTCAGGGGCAGGACACCGGGGAGCTGTTTTTT. V usage is TRBV2 and J usage is TRBJ2-2; maybe TRBD1 (6 bases). In germline, CDR1 is SNHLY, CDR2 FYNNEI. V lost 3 bases to trimming and J lost 3 bases, with 14 bases between them. The CDR3 covers 16 residues.

This rearrangement joins TRBV27 to TRBJ2-7; 7 positions agree with TRBD1. CDR1 and CDR2 from the germline V gene are MNHEY and SMNVEV (reference sequence). Trimming removed 6 bases from V and 3 bases from J; junction bases left unmatched: 8. There are 14 residues in the CDR3. Written as DNA, the CDR3 is TGTGCCAGCAGGTGGGACGACAGGGACTACGAGCAGTACTTC. Protein: CASRWDDRDYEQYF.

The rearrangement joins TRBV9 to TRBJ2-7, with TRBD1 matching over 8 bases. CDR1 is SGDLS, CDR2 YYNGEE, per germline. CDR3 length: 13 residues. J was trimmed by 6 bases and V by 4 bases; bases with no gene match: 6. The CDR3 nucleotides are TGTGCCAGCAGCCCCCGGACAGGGTTCGAGCAGTACTTC. This sequence encodes CASSPRTGFEQYF.

V gene TRBV5-6 combines with J gene TRBJ1-2; possibly TRBD1 for D (5 bases). Germline V gives CDR1 SGHDT, CDR2 YYEEEE. This CDR3 spans 12 amino acids. The V gene lost 7 bases and the J gene lost 6 bases, with 13 bases spanning the gap. In DNA, the CDR3 is TGTGCCAGCCAGGGCGGGGCGGATGGCTACACCTTC. It codes for CASQGGADGYTF.

The V call is TRBV30, the J call TRBJ2-7; the D call may be TRBD1 or TRBD2 (5 bases each). The CDR3 loop spans 12 amino acids. Germline CDR1 GTSNPN, CDR2 SVGIG (reference sequence). The V and J ends lost 3 bases and 3 bases respectively, with 9 bases between them. This CDR3 reads CAWSGDGYEQYF. In DNA form, the CDR3 reads TGTGCCTGGAGCGGGGACGGCTACGAGCAGTACTTC.

The chain has TRBV7-3 and TRBJ1-1; 10 bases are shared with TRBD1. V trimming: 3 bases; J trimming: 5 bases; junction bases outside the gene matches: 6. There are 15 residues in the CDR3. Looked up from germline, CDR1 is SGHTA and CDR2 is FQGTGA. The CDR3 sequence is CASSLTGGVGTEAFF. For the CDR3, the DNA is TGTGCCAGCAGCTTGACAGGGGGCGTTGGGACTGAAGCTTTCTTT.